A single sample is the source of the 24 T cell receptor beta chains below, sequenced in a study of PD-L1 blockade in urothelial cancer. Repertoires were generated with immunoSEQ multiplex PCR, while TCRdb's copy carries only in-frame clones and drops some. Of tens of thousands of clones listed, about 90% are singletons. The time point is: peripheral blood 6 weeks after treatment start. Sequences were derived from PBMCs, sampled around atezolizumab (anti-PD-L1) treatment. All receptors come from a man aged 60 to 75 with urothelial cancer.

The CDR3 here is CASSISQVNTEAFF. DNA for the CDR3: TGTGCCAGCAGCATAAGCCAGGTGAACACTGAAGCTTTCTTT. J is TRBJ1-1 and V is TRBV7-9; D remains unclear. The length of the CDR3 is 14 residues. Germline CDR1 is SEHNR and CDR2 is FQNEAQ (reference sequence). V dropped 5 bases and J dropped 0 bases, with 10 bases sitting between them.

This clone appeared a few times. The V call is TRBV5-4, the J call TRBJ2-1, with no clear D. Germline CDR1 reads SGHNT; CDR2 reads YYREEE (reference sequence). Trimming removed 1 base at V and 0 bases at J, with 11 bases between. The CDR3 runs 16 residues. In DNA, the CDR3 is TGTGCCAGCAGCTTGCCCCCTATGAGCTCCTACAATGAGCAGTTCTTC. Translated, it gives CASSLPPMSSYNEQFF.

The chain uses TRBV4-1 and TRBJ2-7; 7 bases are a match to TRBD1. The germline V gene encodes CDR1 MGHRA and CDR2 YSYEKL. J was trimmed by 1 base and V by 5 bases; bases with no gene match: 5. CDR3 length equals 14 residues. CDR3 amino acids: CASSGQDSSYEQYF. In nucleotides, the CDR3 is TGCGCCAGCAGCGGACAGGATTCTTCCTACGAGCAGTACTTC.

This sequence joins TRBV19 and TRBJ2-7, with D tentatively TRBD1 (6 bases). The CDR3 covers 16 residues. Germline V gives CDR1 LNHDA, CDR2 SQIVND (reference sequence). The germline V and J ends were trimmed by 3 bases and 5 bases, with 20 bases remaining between them. The CDR3 is CASSIQYVGHKDEQYF. Here the CDR3 DNA reads TGTGCCAGTAGTATCCAATACGTGGGACACAAGGACGAGCAGTACTTC.

This chain links TRBV9 with TRBJ1-2, with no clear D. The CDR3 contains 14 residues. Trimming left V 0 bases short and J 6 bases short, with 12 bases between. Germline V gene data show CDR1 as SGDLS and CDR2 as YYNGEE. The CDR3 nucleotides are TGTGCCAGCAGCGTAGAGCACAGCGGGCATGGCTACACCTTC. Residues: CASSVEHSGHGYTF.

In its sample, this clone was seen once. V is TRBV10-2 and J is TRBJ1-1; D gene unclear. Germline CDR1 reads WSHSY; CDR2 reads SAAADI. The V and J ends lost 2 bases and 11 bases respectively, with 15 bases between them. The CDR3 runs 13 residues. For the CDR3, the DNA is TGCGCCAGCAGTGAGCCCCCCCTAGTAACGGCTTTCTTT. Translating it yields CASSEPPLVTAFF.

The chain joins TRBV5-1 to TRBJ2-1; TRBD2 is a possible D gene (7 bases). This CDR3 has 15 residues. CDR1 is SGHRS, CDR2 YFSETQ, per germline. V was clipped by 2 bases and J by 5 bases, with 14 bases between them. The CDR3 coding sequence is TGCGCCAGCAGCTTTGACGGGGGGCGCCACAATGAGCAGTTCTTC. This gives the protein CASSFDGGRHNEQFF.

The J gene is TRBJ1-1, the V gene TRBV27; D not certain. The CDR3 sequence is 15 residues long. Per germline, CDR1 MNHEY and CDR2 SMNVEV (reference sequence). Deletions cut 2 bases from V and 4 bases from J, with 14 bases between. The CDR3 DNA reads TGTGCCAGCAGTTTAGCAAGAGGTTTGGGCACTGAAGCTTTCTTT. The encoded protein is CASSLARGLGTEAFF.

V usage is TRBV27 and J usage is TRBJ2-7; unclear D gene. CDR1 MNHEY and CDR2 SMNVEV come from the germline V gene (reference sequence). The CDR3 consists of 14 residues. V gave up 2 bases and J gave up 0 bases, with 8 bases separating them. CDR3 sequence: CASSLEQRSYEQYF. The CDR3, as DNA: TGTGCCAGCAGTTTAGAGCAGCGCTCCTACGAGCAGTACTTC.

J is TRBJ2-1 and V is TRBV5-8; 10 nucleotides line up with TRBD2. CDR3 length: 17 amino acids. Germline CDR1 is SGHTS and CDR2 is YDEGEE. V gave up 0 bases and J gave up 1 base; unmatched junction bases: 4. CDR3 nucleotides: TGTGCCAGCAGCTTGGGTAGCGGGAGGTCATCCTACAATGAGCAGTTCTTC. It translates to CASSLGSGRSSYNEQFF.

J is TRBJ1-4 and V is TRBV18; possibly TRBD1 for D (6 bases). CDR3 length equals 16 residues. V was shortened by 6 bases and J by 0 bases, with 14 bases between the two germline ends. Germline V lookup: CDR1 KGHSH, CDR2 LQKENI. The chain's CDR3 is CASSPRQDSTNEKLFF. The DNA for the CDR3 is TGTGCCAGCTCCCCTAGACAGGACTCAACTAATGAAAAACTGTTTTTT.

The CDR3 DNA sequence: TGTGCCATCGGGCGGGAGGGGTCCTACAATGAGCAGTTCTTC. Residues: CAIGREGSYNEQFF. The chain combines TRBV10-3 with TRBJ2-1, with TRBD2 matching 9 bases. The CDR3 spans 14 residues. Trimming removed 8 bases from V and 1 base from J; junction bases left unmatched: 3. CDR1 is ENHRY and CDR2 is SYGVKD in the germline V gene.

The genes are TRBV7-9 and TRBJ2-7, with 13 bases fitting TRBD2. CDR3 length: 16 residues. V dropped 4 bases and J dropped 6; count of bases not matched to a gene: 9. Germline V lookup: CDR1 SEHNR, CDR2 FQNEAQ (reference sequence). CDR3 loop: CASSSTRTSGSSEQYF. CDR3 coding DNA: TGTGCCAGCAGCTCGACTAGGACTAGCGGGAGTTCCGAGCAGTACTTC.

The V gene is TRBV28, the J gene TRBJ2-3; 8 bases match TRBD1. The V segment lost 7 bases and the J segment 2 bases; nucleotides outside the gene matches: 14. Germline V lookup: CDR1 MDHEN, CDR2 SYDVKM. The CDR3 is made up of 17 amino acids. This chain's CDR3 is CASTGTGPRRITDTQYF. The CDR3 DNA sequence: TGTGCCAGCACGGGGACAGGCCCTCGCCGCATCACAGATACGCAGTATTTT.

The J gene is TRBJ1-4, the V gene TRBV5-6; tentative D call: TRBD1 (5 bases). The CDR3 runs to 15 residues. The V gene lost 0 bases and the J gene lost 5 bases, with 11 bases spanning the gap. Per germline, CDR1 SGHDT and CDR2 YYEEEE. CDR3 in DNA: TGTGCCAGCAGCTTGGCGGGGGTAAGAAATGAAAAACTGTTTTTT. Encoded protein: CASSLAGVRNEKLFF.

The CDR3 DNA reads as TGCGCCAGCAGCCAGCGGCTTGTCCTCGACGAGCAGTACTTC. Its translation: CASSQRLVLDEQYF. J is TRBJ2-7 and V is TRBV4-1, with no clear D. This CDR3 has 14 residues. V was trimmed by 3 bases and J by 5 bases, leaving 14 bases between them. The germline V gene encodes CDR1 MGHRA and CDR2 YSYEKL.

The chain couples TRBV9 to TRBJ1-4, with 7 bases matching TRBD1. The germline gives CDR1 SGDLS, CDR2 YYNGEE. The V segment lost 4 bases and the J segment 5 bases; nucleotides outside the gene matches: 5. This CDR3 region has 14 residues. In nucleotides, the CDR3 is TGTGCCAGCAGCCGGACAGGAGAGAATGAAAAACTGTTTTTT. Its translation: CASSRTGENEKLFF.

V usage is TRBV4-1 and J usage is TRBJ2-5; no firm D call. The CDR3 has 14 amino acids. V lost 1 base and J 5 bases, leaving 11 bases between the germline ends. The germline V gene has CDR1 MGHRA and CDR2 YSYEKL. This chain's CDR3 is CASSQVFKEETQYF. In nucleotides, the CDR3 is TGCGCCAGCAGCCAAGTCTTCAAAGAGGAGACCCAGTACTTC.

The V and J genes are TRBV11-1 and TRBJ2-2; D remains unclear. The germline V gene has CDR1 SGHAT and CDR2 FQDESV (reference sequence). There are 13 residues in the CDR3. V lost 3 bases and J lost 6, with 8 bases in between. For the CDR3, the DNA is TGTGCCAGCAGCTTTAGTGAATCCGGGGAGCTGTTTTTT. Protein: CASSFSESGELFF.

J is TRBJ1-2 and V is TRBV2; a possible D gene is TRBD1 (5 bases). The CDR3 has 13 amino acids. The ends were cut back, 8 bases at V and 2 bases at J, with 12 bases in the middle. Germline CDR1 is SNHLY and CDR2 is FYNNEI. CDR3 nucleotide sequence: TGTGCCAGCCTCACCCGGGGGAACTATGGCTACACCTTC. Amino acids: CASLTRGNYGYTF.

The chain combines TRBV7-9 with TRBJ2-7, with TRBD2 as a possible D gene (6 bases). CDR1 is SEHNR and CDR2 is FQNEAQ in the germline V gene (reference sequence). V was trimmed by 0 bases and J by 2 bases, leaving 14 bases between them. This CDR3 is built from 16 residues. CDR3 protein: CASSLAPRGFTYEQYF. In DNA form, the CDR3 reads TGTGCCAGCAGCTTAGCGCCTCGGGGGTTCACCTACGAGCAGTACTTC.

The sample holds a few counts of this clone. This chain connects TRBV27 to TRBJ2-7; unclear D gene. The CDR3 consists of 13 residues. V gave up 6 bases and J gave up 2 bases, with 11 bases separating them. Germline-derived CDR1 and CDR2 are MNHEY and SMNVEV (reference sequence). The CDR3: CASSFLAPYEQYF. In DNA, the CDR3 is TGTGCCAGCAGCTTTTTAGCCCCCTACGAGCAGTACTTC.

The chain has TRBV29-1 and TRBJ2-1, with TRBD1 matching over 7 bases. This CDR3 contains 15 residues. In germline, CDR1 is SQVTM, CDR2 ANQGSEA. V lost 3 bases to trimming and J lost 2 bases; unmatched junction nucleotides: 7. CDR3 sequence reads: CSVEALGTAYNEQFF. The CDR3 bases are TGCAGCGTTGAGGCCCTCGGGACAGCCTACAATGAGCAGTTCTTC.

This clone was seen only once. CDR3 nucleotides: TGTGCCAGCTCGCCCATCCGGGACAGGATGTCTTCTGGAAACACCATATATTTT. Translated: CASSPIRDRMSSGNTIYF. The gene calls are TRBV18 and TRBJ1-3, with 8 nucleotides matching TRBD1. The CDR3 length is 18 residues. The V gene's germline CDR1 is KGHSH and CDR2 LQKENI. The V segment lost 6 bases and the J segment 1 base; nucleotides outside the gene matches: 14.